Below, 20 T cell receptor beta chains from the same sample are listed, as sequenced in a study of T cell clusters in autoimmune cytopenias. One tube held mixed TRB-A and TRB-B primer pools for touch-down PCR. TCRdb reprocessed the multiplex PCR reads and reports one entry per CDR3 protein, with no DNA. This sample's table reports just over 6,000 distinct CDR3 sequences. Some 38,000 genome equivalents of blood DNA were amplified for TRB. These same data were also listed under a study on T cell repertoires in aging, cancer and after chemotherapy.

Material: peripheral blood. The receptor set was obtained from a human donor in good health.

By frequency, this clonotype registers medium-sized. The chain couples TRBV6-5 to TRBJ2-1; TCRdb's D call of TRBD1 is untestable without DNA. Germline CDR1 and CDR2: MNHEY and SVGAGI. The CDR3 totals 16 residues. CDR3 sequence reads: CASSYGGGYTYNEQFF.

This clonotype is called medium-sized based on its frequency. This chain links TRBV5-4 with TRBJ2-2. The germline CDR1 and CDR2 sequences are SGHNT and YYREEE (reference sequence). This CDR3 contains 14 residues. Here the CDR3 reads CASSLYMNTGELFF.

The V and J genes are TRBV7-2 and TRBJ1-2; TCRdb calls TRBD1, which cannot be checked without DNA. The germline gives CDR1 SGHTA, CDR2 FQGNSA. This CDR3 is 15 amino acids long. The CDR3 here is CASSPRQEGNYGYTF. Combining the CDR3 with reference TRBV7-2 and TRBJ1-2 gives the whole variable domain GAGVSQSPSNKVTEKGKDVELRCDPISGHTALYWYRQSLGQGLEFLIYFQGNSAPDKSGLPSDRFSAERTGGSVSTLTIQRTQQEDSAVYLCASSPRQEGNYGYTFGSGTRLTVV.

This CDR3 reads CASSLDAHSYEQYF. The chain has TRBV5-1 and TRBJ2-7; the D call of TRBD1 rests on TCRdb alone, since no DNA is present to check it. This CDR3 is built from 14 residues. Germline V CDR1 and CDR2: SGHRS, YFSETQ. The full variable domain, with the rest looked up from reference TRBV5-1 and TRBJ2-7, is KAGVTQTPRYLIKTRGQQVTLSCSPISGHRSVSWYQQTPGQGLQFLFEYFSETQRNKGNFPGRFSGRQFSNSRSEMNVSTLELGDSALYLCASSLDAHSYEQYFGPGTRLTVT.

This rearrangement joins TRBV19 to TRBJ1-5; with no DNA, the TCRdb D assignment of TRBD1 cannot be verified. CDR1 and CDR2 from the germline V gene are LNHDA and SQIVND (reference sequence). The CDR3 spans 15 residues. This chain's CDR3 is CASSIGTGDNQPQHF.

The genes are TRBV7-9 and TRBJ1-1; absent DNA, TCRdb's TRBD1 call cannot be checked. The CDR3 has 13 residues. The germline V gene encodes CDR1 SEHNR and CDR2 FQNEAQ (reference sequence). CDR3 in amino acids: CASSASQGTEAFF.

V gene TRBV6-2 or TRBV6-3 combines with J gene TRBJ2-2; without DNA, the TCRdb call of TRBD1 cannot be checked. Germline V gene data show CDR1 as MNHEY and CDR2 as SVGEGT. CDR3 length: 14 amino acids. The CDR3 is CASQRQGTTGELFF.

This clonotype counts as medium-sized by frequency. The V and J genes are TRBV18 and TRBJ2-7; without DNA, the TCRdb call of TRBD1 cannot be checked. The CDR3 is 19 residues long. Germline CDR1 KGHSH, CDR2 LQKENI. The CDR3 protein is CASSPHLAPGGQGAYEQYF.

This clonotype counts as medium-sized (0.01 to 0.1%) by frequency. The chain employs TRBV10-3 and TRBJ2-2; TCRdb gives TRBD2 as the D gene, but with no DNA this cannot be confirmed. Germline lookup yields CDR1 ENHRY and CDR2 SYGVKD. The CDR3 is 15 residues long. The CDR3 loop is CAIRGTGLRDGELFF.

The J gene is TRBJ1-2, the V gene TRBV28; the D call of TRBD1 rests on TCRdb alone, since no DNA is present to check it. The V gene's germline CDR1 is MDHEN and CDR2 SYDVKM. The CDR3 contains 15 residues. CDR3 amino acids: CASSLDSILNYGYTF.

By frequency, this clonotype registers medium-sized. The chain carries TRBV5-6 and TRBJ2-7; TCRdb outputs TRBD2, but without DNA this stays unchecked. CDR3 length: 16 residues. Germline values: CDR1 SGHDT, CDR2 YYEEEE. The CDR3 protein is CASSSAGSGATYEQYF. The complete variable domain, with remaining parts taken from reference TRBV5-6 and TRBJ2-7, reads DAGVTQSPTHLIKTRGQQVTLRCSPKSGHDTVSWYQQALGQGPQFIFQYYEEEERQRGNFPDRFSGHQFPNYSSELNVNALLLGDSALYLCASSSAGSGATYEQYFGPGTRLTVT.

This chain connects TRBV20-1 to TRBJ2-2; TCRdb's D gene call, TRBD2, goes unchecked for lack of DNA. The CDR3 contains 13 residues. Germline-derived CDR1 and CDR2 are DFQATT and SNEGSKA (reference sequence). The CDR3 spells CSVAGGRTGELFF.

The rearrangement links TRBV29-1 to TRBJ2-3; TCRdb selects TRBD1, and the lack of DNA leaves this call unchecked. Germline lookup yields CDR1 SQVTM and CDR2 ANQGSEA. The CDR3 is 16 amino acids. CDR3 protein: CSVEGGQGAGTDTQYF.

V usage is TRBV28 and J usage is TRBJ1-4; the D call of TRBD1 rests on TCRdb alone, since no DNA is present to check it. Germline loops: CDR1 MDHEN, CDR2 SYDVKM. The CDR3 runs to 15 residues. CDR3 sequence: CASSLGGRVNEKLFF.

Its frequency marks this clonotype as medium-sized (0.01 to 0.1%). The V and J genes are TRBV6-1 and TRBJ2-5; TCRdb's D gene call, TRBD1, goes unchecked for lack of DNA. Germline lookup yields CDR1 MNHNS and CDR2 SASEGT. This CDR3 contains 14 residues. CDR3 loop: CASCPGGVKETQYF.

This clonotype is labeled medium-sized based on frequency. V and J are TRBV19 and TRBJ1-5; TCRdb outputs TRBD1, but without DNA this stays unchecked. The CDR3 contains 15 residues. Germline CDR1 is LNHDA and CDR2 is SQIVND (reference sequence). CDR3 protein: CASSPGQVSNQPQHF.

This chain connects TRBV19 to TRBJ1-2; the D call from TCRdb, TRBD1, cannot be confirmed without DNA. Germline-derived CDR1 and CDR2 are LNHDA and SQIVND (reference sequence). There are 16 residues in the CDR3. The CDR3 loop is CASSLFPPGQGKGYTF.

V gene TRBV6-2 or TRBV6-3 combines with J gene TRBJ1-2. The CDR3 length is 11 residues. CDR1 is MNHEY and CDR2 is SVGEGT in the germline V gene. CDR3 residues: CASSQNYGYTF.

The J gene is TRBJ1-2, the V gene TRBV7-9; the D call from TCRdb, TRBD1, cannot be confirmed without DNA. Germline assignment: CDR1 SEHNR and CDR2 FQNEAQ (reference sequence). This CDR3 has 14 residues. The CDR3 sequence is CASSIGQVPAVDTF.

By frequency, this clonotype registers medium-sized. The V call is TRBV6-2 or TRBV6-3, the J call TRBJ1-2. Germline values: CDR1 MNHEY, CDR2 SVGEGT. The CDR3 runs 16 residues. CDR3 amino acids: CASNPAKAGSNYGYTF.